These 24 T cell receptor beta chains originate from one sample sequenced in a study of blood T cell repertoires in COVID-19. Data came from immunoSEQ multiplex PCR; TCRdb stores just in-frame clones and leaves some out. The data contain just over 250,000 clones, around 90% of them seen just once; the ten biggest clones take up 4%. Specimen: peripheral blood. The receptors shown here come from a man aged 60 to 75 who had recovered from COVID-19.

CDR3 residues: CASSRKPGQGTDTQYF. The CDR3 DNA reads as TGCGCCAGCAGCCGAAAACCGGGACAGGGGACAGATACGCAGTATTTT. The genes are TRBV4-1 and TRBJ2-3, with 10 positions matching TRBD1. Germline V CDR1 and CDR2: MGHRA, YSYEKL. The CDR3 loop spans 16 amino acids. J lost 3 bases, V lost 4 bases, and 7 bases had no gene match.

CDR3 bases: TGTGCCAGCAGCTCTTGGACAGGGGGATTAGGGCCCCAGCATTTT. Its protein is CASSSWTGGLGPQHF. The chain employs TRBV7-2 and TRBJ1-5, with TRBD1 matching over 10 bases. Germline trimming cut 4 bases from V and 9 bases from J; bases unmatched to any gene: 9. The V gene's germline CDR1 is SGHTA and CDR2 FQGNSA. The CDR3 loop spans 15 amino acids.

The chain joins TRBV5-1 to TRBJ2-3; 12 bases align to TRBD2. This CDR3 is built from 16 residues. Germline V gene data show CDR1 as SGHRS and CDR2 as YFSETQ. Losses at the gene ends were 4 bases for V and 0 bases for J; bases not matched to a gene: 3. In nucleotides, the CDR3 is TGCGCCAGCAGCCCGACTAGCGGGGGAAGCACAGATACGCAGTATTTT. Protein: CASSPTSGGSTDTQYF.

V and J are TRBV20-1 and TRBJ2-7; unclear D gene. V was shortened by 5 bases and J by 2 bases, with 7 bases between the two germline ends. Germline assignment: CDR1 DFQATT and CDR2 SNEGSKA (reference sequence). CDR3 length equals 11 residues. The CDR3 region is CSARTAYEQYF. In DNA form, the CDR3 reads TGCAGTGCTCGCACAGCCTACGAGCAGTACTTC.

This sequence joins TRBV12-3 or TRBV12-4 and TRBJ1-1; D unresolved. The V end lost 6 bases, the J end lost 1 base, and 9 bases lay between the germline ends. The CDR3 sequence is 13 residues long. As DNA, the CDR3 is TGTGCCAGCAGCCTTACACGGAACACTGAAGCTTTCTTT. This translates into CASSLTRNTEAFF.

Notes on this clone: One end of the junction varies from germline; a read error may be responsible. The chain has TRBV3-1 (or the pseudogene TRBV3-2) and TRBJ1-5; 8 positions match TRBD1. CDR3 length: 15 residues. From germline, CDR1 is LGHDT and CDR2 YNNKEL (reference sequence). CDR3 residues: CASSQGQGKNQPQHF. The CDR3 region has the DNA TGTGCCAGCAGTCAAGGACAGGGTAAGAATCAGCCCCAGCATTTT.

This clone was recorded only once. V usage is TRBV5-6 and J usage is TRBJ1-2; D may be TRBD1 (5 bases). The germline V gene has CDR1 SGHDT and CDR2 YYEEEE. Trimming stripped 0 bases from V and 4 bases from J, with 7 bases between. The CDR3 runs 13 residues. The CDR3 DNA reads TGTGCCAGCAGCTTGGGGGGCAGCTATGGCTACACCTTC. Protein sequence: CASSLGGSYGYTF.

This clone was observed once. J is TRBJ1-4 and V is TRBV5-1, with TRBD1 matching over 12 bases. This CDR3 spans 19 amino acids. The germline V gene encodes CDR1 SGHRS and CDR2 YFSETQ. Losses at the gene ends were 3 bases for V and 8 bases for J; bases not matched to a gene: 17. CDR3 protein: CASSSFGTGGAPIFEKLFF. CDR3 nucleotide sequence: TGCGCCAGCAGCTCGTTCGGGACAGGGGGCGCCCCAATCTTCGAAAAACTGTTTTTT.

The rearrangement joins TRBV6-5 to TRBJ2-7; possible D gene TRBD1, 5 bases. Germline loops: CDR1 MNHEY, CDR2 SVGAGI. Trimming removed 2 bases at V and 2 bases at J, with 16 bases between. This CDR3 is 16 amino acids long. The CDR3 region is CASSYALTGGTYEQYF. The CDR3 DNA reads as TGTGCCAGCAGTTACGCGCTTACAGGCGGAACCTACGAGCAGTACTTC.

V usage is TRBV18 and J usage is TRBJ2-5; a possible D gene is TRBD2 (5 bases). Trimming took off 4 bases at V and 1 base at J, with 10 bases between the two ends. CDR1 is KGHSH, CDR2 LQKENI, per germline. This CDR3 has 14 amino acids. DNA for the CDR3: TGTGCCAGCTCACAAAGGAGGCCCCAAGAGACCCAGTACTTC. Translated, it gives CASSQRRPQETQYF.

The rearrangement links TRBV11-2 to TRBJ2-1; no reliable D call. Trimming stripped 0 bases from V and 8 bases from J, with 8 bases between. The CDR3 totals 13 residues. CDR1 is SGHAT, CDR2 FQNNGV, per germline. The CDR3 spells CASSLDGGDEQFF. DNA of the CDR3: TGTGCCAGCAGCTTAGACGGCGGTGATGAGCAGTTCTTC.

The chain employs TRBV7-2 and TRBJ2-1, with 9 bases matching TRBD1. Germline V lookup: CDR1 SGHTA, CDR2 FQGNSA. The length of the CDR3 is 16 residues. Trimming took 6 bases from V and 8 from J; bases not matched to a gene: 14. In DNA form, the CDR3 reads TGTGCCAGCAGTCACTCCACCGGGACAGGGCCGGATGAGCAGTTCTTC. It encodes CASSHSTGTGPDEQFF.

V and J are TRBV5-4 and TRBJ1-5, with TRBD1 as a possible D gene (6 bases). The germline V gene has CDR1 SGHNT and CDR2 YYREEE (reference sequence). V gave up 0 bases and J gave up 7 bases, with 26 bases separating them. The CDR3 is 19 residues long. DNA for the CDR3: TGTGCCAGCAGCTTGGGCCCCGTTACAGGGTTGGGGGAAGGGCAGCCCCAGCATTTT. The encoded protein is CASSLGPVTGLGEGQPQHF.

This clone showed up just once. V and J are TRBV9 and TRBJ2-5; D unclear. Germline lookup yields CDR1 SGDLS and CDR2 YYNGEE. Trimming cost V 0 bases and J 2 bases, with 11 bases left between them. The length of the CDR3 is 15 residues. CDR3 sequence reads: CASSVGGRAQETQYF. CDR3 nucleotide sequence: TGTGCCAGCAGCGTAGGAGGCAGAGCTCAAGAGACCCAGTACTTC.

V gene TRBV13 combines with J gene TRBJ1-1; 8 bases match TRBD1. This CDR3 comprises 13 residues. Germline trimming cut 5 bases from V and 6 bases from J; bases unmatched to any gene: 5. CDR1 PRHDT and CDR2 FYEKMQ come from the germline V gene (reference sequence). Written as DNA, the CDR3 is TGTGCCAGCAGCCCCCGACAGGGGCCTGAAGCTTTCTTT. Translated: CASSPRQGPEAFF.

In DNA, the CDR3 is TGTGCCAGCACCGACAACAGGGGCCCGGGGTACTTC. Residues: CASTDNRGPGYF. The chain couples TRBV7-9 to TRBJ2-7; the match to TRBD1 covers 7 bases. The germline CDR1 and CDR2 sequences are SEHNR and FQNEAQ (reference sequence). V was pared by 7 bases and J by 12 bases, with 12 bases of the junction left unmatched. The CDR3 totals 12 residues. Full variable domain (missing parts from reference TRBV7-9 and TRBJ2-7): DTGVSQNPRHKITKRGQNVTFRCDPISEHNRLYWYRQTLGQGPEFLTYFQNEAQLEKSRLLSDRFSAERPKGSFSTLEIQRTEQGDSAMYLCASTDNRGPGYFGPGTRLTVT.

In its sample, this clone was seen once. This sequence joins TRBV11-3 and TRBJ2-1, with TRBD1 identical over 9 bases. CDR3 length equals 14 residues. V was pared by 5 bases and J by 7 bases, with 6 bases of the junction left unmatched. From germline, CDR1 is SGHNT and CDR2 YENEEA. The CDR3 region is CASSPQGAGNEQFF. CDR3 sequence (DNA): TGTGCCAGCAGCCCACAGGGGGCCGGGAATGAGCAGTTCTTC.

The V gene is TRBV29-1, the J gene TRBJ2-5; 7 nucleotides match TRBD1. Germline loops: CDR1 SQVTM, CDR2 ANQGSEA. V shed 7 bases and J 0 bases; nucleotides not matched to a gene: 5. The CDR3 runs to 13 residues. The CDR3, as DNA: TGCAGCGCTCCCGGGACAGACCAAGAGACCCAGTACTTC. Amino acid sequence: CSAPGTDQETQYF.

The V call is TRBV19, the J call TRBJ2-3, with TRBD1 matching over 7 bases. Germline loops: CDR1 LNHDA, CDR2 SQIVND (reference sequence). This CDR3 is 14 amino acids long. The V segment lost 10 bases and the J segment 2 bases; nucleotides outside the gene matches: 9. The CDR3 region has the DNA TGTGCCACTTGTGACAGGGCAGACACAGATACGCAGTATTTT. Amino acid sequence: CATCDRADTDTQYF.

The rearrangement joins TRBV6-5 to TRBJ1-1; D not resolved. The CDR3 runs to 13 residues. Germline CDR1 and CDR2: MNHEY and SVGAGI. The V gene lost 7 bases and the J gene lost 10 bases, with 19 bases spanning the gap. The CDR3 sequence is CASIGSPLRGAFF. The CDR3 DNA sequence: TGTGCCAGCATCGGCAGCCCCCTGAGAGGAGCTTTCTTT.

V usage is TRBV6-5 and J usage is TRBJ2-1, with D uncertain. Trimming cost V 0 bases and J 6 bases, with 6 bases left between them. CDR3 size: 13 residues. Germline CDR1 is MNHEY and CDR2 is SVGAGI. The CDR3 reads CASSYSFSNEQFF. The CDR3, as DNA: TGTGCCAGCAGTTACTCGTTTAGCAATGAGCAGTTCTTC.

Here the CDR3 reads CASSVVSGGPANTGELFF. The CDR3 nucleotides read TGTGCCAGCAGCGTGGTAAGCGGGGGGCCTGCGAACACCGGGGAGCTGTTTTTT. The genes are TRBV9 and TRBJ2-2; 9 bases are shared with TRBD2. Germline CDR1 SGDLS, CDR2 YYNGEE. This CDR3 has 18 residues. The ends lost 2 bases at V and 0 bases at J; junction bases unmatched: 8. Supplemented by reference TRBV9 and TRBJ2-2, the full variable domain reads DSGVTQTPKHLITATGQRVTLRCSPRSGDLSVYWYQQSLDQGLQFLIQYYNGEERAKGNILERFSAQQFPDLHSELNLSSLELGDSALYFCASSVVSGGPANTGELFFGEGSRLTVL.

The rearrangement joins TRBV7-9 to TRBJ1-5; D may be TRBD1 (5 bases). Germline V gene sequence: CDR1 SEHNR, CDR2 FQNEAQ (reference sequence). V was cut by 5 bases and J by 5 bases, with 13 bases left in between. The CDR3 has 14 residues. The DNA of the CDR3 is TGTGCCAGCAGCCTGGGACTTATGGATCAGCCCCAGCATTTT. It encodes CASSLGLMDQPQHF.

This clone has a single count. In DNA form, the CDR3 reads TGTGCCTGGAAAAGACAGATCGCTTACACCTTC. Translated: CAWKRQIAYTF. The chain employs TRBV30 and TRBJ1-2; possible D gene TRBD1, 5 bases. V lost 4 bases, J lost 11 bases, and 14 bases lay in between. The CDR3 has 11 amino acids. Germline V gives CDR1 GTSNPN, CDR2 SVGIG (reference sequence). Variable domain in full (rest from reference TRBV30 and TRBJ1-2): SQTIHQWPATLVQPVGSPLSLECTVEGTSNPNLYWYRQAAGRGLQLLFYSVGIGQISSEVPQNLSASRPQDRQFILSSKKLLLSDSGFYLCAWKRQIAYTFGSGTRLTVV.